Presented here are 28 T cell receptor beta chains from one specimen sequenced in a study of blood T cell repertoires in COVID-19. Sequencing was performed with immunoSEQ multiplex PCR; in TCRdb, only in-frame clones are kept and a portion is missing. Among around 300,000 clones listed, about 88% were seen once. Sequencing input: PBMCs or T cells enriched from blood (not recorded which). The receptors stem from a woman in her fifties or sixties who had recovered from COVID-19.

This chain links TRBV4-1 with TRBJ2-7; 7 bases fit TRBD2. The germline V gene has CDR1 MGHRA and CDR2 YSYEKL. The V segment lost 1 base and the J segment 0 bases; nucleotides outside the gene matches: 6. The CDR3 is 16 amino acids. The CDR3 coding sequence is TGCGCCAGCAGCCAAGTTTCAAGCGGGGCCTCCTACGAGCAGTACTTC. Its protein is CASSQVSSGASYEQYF.

The V gene is TRBV6-2 or TRBV6-3, the J gene TRBJ2-7, with TRBD2 identical over 8 bases. The length of the CDR3 is 15 residues. V trimming: 0 bases; J trimming: 2 bases; junction bases outside the gene matches: 3. In germline, CDR1 is MNHEY, CDR2 SVGEGT. The CDR3 DNA sequence: TGTGCCAGCAGTTACTCGACGGGAGGGCCCTACGAGCAGTACTTC. The encoded protein is CASSYSTGGPYEQYF.

The V gene is TRBV5-1, the J gene TRBJ2-3; D not resolved. Germline assignment: CDR1 SGHRS and CDR2 YFSETQ. Trimming removed 2 bases from V and 0 bases from J, with 10 bases in between. The CDR3 covers 15 residues. CDR3: CASSFAVASTDTQYF. The CDR3 bases are TGCGCCAGCAGCTTTGCGGTTGCTAGCACAGATACGCAGTATTTT. Looking up the rest from reference TRBV5-1 and TRBJ2-3 gives the full variable domain: KAGVTQTPRYLIKTRGQQVTLSCSPISGHRSVSWYQQTPGQGLQFLFEYFSETQRNKGNFPGRFSGRQFSNSRSEMNVSTLELGDSALYLCASSFAVASTDTQYFGPGTRLTVL.

The V gene is TRBV27, the J gene TRBJ2-2, with 7 bases lining up with TRBD1. This CDR3 has 15 amino acids. The germline V gene encodes CDR1 MNHEY and CDR2 SMNVEV (reference sequence). Trimming at V came to 3 bases and at J to 3 bases, leaving 4 bases not matched to a gene. The CDR3 sequence is CASSFGDRYTGELFF. CDR3 in DNA: TGTGCCAGCAGTTTTGGGGACAGATACACCGGGGAGCTGTTTTTT.

This clone showed up just a few times. The chain has TRBV12-1 and TRBJ1-5. TRBV12-1 is a pseudogene. The CDR3 runs 16 residues. Written as DNA, the CDR3 is TGTGCCAGCAGCTACCTCGCCTTAGGTGGATCAGCGGCCCAGCATTTT. The encoded protein is CASSYLALGGSAAQHF.

This clone has just one count. The chain is built from TRBV7-9 and TRBJ1-1; 9 bases match TRBD1. The CDR3 extends over 14 amino acids. V was clipped by 6 bases and J by 5 bases; unmatched bases: 7. The germline V gene has CDR1 SEHNR and CDR2 FQNEAQ (reference sequence). CDR3 coding DNA: TGTGCCAGCAGGAGGACAGGGGCAGGAACTGAAGCTTTCTTT. The encoded protein is CASRRTGAGTEAFF.

Worth noting for this clone: The identical CDR3 is also encoded by other nucleotide sequences in the sample. The chain links TRBV5-1 to TRBJ2-7; 8 bases are a match to TRBD1. V was clipped by 2 bases and J by 0 bases; unmatched bases: 1. The germline V gene has CDR1 SGHRS and CDR2 YFSETQ. The CDR3 loop spans 14 amino acids. DNA of the CDR3: TGCGCCAGCAGCTTAGACAGGGGCTCCTACGAGCAGTACTTC. It is translated as CASSLDRGSYEQYF.

V gene TRBV1 combines with J gene TRBJ1-3; the D call TRBD1 from the table was never checked on the DNA. TRBV1 counts as a pseudogene. The CDR3 is made up of 18 amino acids. The CDR3 sequence: CTSSQDPRQGSSGNTIYF. For the CDR3, the DNA is TGCACCAGCAGCCAAGATCCTCGACAGGGGTCTTCTGGAAACACCATATATTTT.

This clone has just a few counts. The chain couples TRBV2 to TRBJ1-4; possible D gene TRBD1, 6 bases. CDR1 SNHLY and CDR2 FYNNEI come from the germline V gene. V lost 0 bases, J lost 5 bases, and 19 bases lay in between. CDR3 length: 18 residues. The CDR3 here is CASSEAGDLGRGNEKLFF. In nucleotides, the CDR3 is TGTGCCAGCAGTGAAGCAGGGGACCTGGGGAGGGGGAATGAAAAACTGTTTTTT.

The chain couples TRBV28 to TRBJ1-5; 8 nucleotides agree with TRBD1. This CDR3 has 15 residues. Germline CDR1 is MDHEN and CDR2 is SYDVKM. With 5 bases clipped from V and 4 bases from J, the junction kept 7 bases outside the gene matches. As DNA, the CDR3 is TGTGCCAGCAGTACGACAGGGGAAGGGAATCAGCCCCAGCATTTT. Its protein is CASSTTGEGNQPQHF.

The J gene is TRBJ2-5, the V gene TRBV10-1, with 11 bases fitting TRBD2. The CDR3 sequence is 15 residues long. Per the germline V gene, CDR1 is WNHNN and CDR2 is SYGVQD (reference sequence). Trimming took 6 bases from V and 1 from J; bases not matched to a gene: 4. CDR3 in amino acids: CASSPGLAVQETQYF. The CDR3 nucleotides read TGCGCCAGCAGCCCGGGACTAGCGGTCCAAGAGACCCAGTACTTC.

The V gene is TRBV27, the J gene TRBJ2-7; TRBD2 matches at 7 bases. The junction had 10 bases not matched to a gene; V was cut back by 3 bases and J by 5 bases. CDR1 MNHEY and CDR2 SMNVEV come from the germline V gene (reference sequence). The CDR3 runs to 15 residues. DNA for the CDR3: TGTGCCAGCAGTTTTATCGGGACTAACATCCACGAGCAGTACTTC. This encodes CASSFIGTNIHEQYF.

V and J are TRBV11-2 and TRBJ1-1, with D possibly TRBD1 on 5 matching bases. Trimming took 5 bases from V and 0 from J, leaving 16 bases between them. The CDR3 extends over 16 amino acids. Per germline, CDR1 SGHAT and CDR2 FQNNGV. CDR3 amino acids: CASSNQGQLLNTEAFF. In DNA, the CDR3 is TGTGCCAGCAGCAACCAGGGCCAACTACTGAACACTGAAGCTTTCTTT.

The CDR3 sequence is CASSFRGGADTQYF. The CDR3 nucleotides read TGTGCCAGCAGTTTTAGAGGGGGCGCAGATACGCAGTATTTT. This rearrangement joins TRBV27 to TRBJ2-3; 7 nucleotides match TRBD1. The V gene end was trimmed by 3 bases and the J gene end by 4 bases; junction bases not matched to a gene: 4. The germline V gene has CDR1 MNHEY and CDR2 SMNVEV (reference sequence). CDR3 size: 14 residues.

The chain combines TRBV5-8 with TRBJ2-3, with a possible D match to TRBD2 (5 bases). Per germline, CDR1 SGHTS and CDR2 YDEGEE. The CDR3 runs 16 residues. The V and J ends lost 2 bases and 0 bases respectively, with 13 bases between them. The CDR3 protein is CASSLLAITSTDTQYF. DNA for the CDR3: TGTGCCAGCAGCTTATTAGCGATAACTAGCACAGATACGCAGTATTTT. The full variable domain, with the rest looked up from reference TRBV5-8 and TRBJ2-3, is EAGVTQSPTHLIKTRGQQATLRCSPISGHTSVYWYQQALGLGLQFLLWYDEGEERNRGNFPPRFSGRQFPNYSSELNVNALELEDSALYLCASSLLAITSTDTQYFGPGTRLTVL.

The chain couples TRBV5-4 to TRBJ2-1, with TRBD1 matching 9 bases. This CDR3 region has 16 residues. From germline, CDR1 is SGHNT and CDR2 YYREEE (reference sequence). Trimming at V came to 4 bases and at J to 1 base, leaving 6 bases not matched to a gene. CDR3 sequence: CASSTRTGESYNEQFF. CDR3 sequence (DNA): TGTGCCAGCAGCACCCGGACAGGGGAATCCTACAATGAGCAGTTCTTC. Full variable domain (outside the CDR3, taken from reference TRBV5-4 and TRBJ2-1): ETGVTQSPTHLIKTRGQQVTLRCSSQSGHNTVSWYQQALGQGPQFIFQYYREEENGRGNFPPRFSGLQFPNYSSELNVNALELDDSALYLCASSTRTGESYNEQFFGPGTRLTVL.

The rearrangement links TRBV3-1 (or the pseudogene TRBV3-2) to TRBJ1-1; D perhaps matches TRBD1 (5 bases). V lost 1 base, J lost 3 bases, and 12 bases lay in between. The CDR3 is 15 amino acids. Germline CDR1 is LGHDT and CDR2 is YNNKEL (reference sequence). The CDR3 DNA sequence: TGTGCCAGCAGCCAAGGGGGCGGCTTCCACACTGAAGCTTTCTTT. It codes for CASSQGGGFHTEAFF.

The chain recombines TRBV5-1 with TRBJ2-1; D unresolved. The V gene's germline CDR1 is SGHRS and CDR2 YFSETQ. V was trimmed by 2 bases and J by 10 bases, leaving 10 bases between them. The length of the CDR3 is 12 residues. The CDR3 is CASSFDIFEQFF. The CDR3 DNA reads as TGCGCCAGCAGCTTCGACATTTTCGAGCAGTTCTTC.

As regards this clone: A read error may account for a junction end that differs from germline. The chain links TRBV6-2 or TRBV6-3 to TRBJ1-1, with D maybe TRBD1 (6 bases). The CDR3 runs 14 residues. CDR1 MNHEY and CDR2 SVGEGT come from the germline V gene. Written as DNA, the CDR3 is TGTGCCAGCAGTCCGCATACAGGGCGCACTGAGGCTTTCTTT. Its translation: CASSPHTGRTEAFF.

The chain combines TRBV3-1 (or the pseudogene TRBV3-2) with TRBJ1-1; D is unclear. Per germline, CDR1 LGHDT and CDR2 YNNKEL (reference sequence). The CDR3 runs to 14 residues. Trimming took off 4 bases at V and 10 bases at J, with 19 bases between the two ends. The CDR3 loop is CASSRSSSSPGAFF. The DNA for the CDR3 is TGTGCCAGCAGCCGAAGTTCCTCGTCCCCCGGAGCTTTCTTT.

The chain recombines TRBV4-3 with TRBJ2-5; 10 bases fit TRBD2. Germline V CDR1 and CDR2: LGHNA, YSLEER. The CDR3 spans 16 residues. The J segment lost 5 bases and the V segment lost 5 bases, leaving 11 bases of the junction unmatched. Here the CDR3 reads CASSKGASGSWETQYF. The CDR3 coding sequence is TGCGCCAGCAGCAAAGGCGCTAGCGGGAGCTGGGAGACCCAGTACTTC.

There are a few counts of this clone. The chain couples TRBV11-2 to TRBJ1-4; 7 nucleotides agree with TRBD1. With 4 bases clipped from V and 5 bases from J, the junction kept 1 base outside the gene matches. Germline V gene lookup returns CDR1 SGHAT and CDR2 FQNNGV. The CDR3 extends over 13 amino acids. The CDR3 DNA follows: TGTGCCAGCAGCTCGGACAGGAATGAAAAACTGTTTTTT. It encodes CASSSDRNEKLFF.

The chain uses TRBV7-3 and TRBJ1-5; no definite D call. The V end lost 4 bases, the J end lost 7 bases, and 11 bases lay between the germline ends. From germline, CDR1 is SGHTA and CDR2 FQGTGA. The CDR3 is 13 residues long. The CDR3 loop is CASSSQIGQPQHF. As DNA, the CDR3 is TGTGCCAGCAGCTCCCAGATCGGGCAGCCCCAGCATTTT. Based on the CDR3 plus reference TRBV7-3 and TRBJ1-5, the full variable domain is GAGVSQTPSNKVTEKGKYVELRCDPISGHTALYWYRQSLGQGPEFLIYFQGTGAADDSGLPNDRFFAVRPEGSVSTLKIQRTERGDSAVYLCASSSQIGQPQHFGDGTRLSIL.

The genes are TRBV7-2 and TRBJ1-5; TRBD1 agrees at 11 bases. Germline lookup yields CDR1 SGHTA and CDR2 FQGNSA. J was trimmed by 12 bases and V by 5 bases; bases with no gene match: 12. This CDR3 comprises 15 residues. The chain's CDR3 is CASSAGTGGMGRQHF. The CDR3 DNA is TGTGCCAGCAGCGCCGGGACAGGGGGTATGGGGCGCCAGCATTTT.

Only one count was recorded for this clone. Here the CDR3 reads CASSIQGRDGYTF. In DNA form, the CDR3 reads TGTGCCAGCAGCATACAGGGGAGAGATGGCTACACCTTC. The genes are TRBV11-2 and TRBJ1-2; the match to TRBD1 covers 7 bases. This CDR3 has 13 residues. Germline CDR1 SGHAT, CDR2 FQNNGV. V dropped 5 bases and J dropped 6; count of bases not matched to a gene: 6.

This chain connects TRBV7-2 to TRBJ1-2, with D possibly matching TRBD1 (6 bases). CDR1 SGHTA and CDR2 FQGNSA come from the germline V gene. V dropped 1 base and J dropped 2 bases, with 11 bases sitting between them. This CDR3 is 15 amino acids long. CDR3 sequence reads: CASSLGSQGNYGYTF. The CDR3 nucleotides are TGTGCCAGCAGCTTAGGGTCGCAGGGGAACTATGGCTACACCTTC.

The gene calls are TRBV21-1 and TRBJ2-3; the table's D gene call, TRBD2, was not cross checked with the DNA. TRBV21-1 is given as a pseudogene. CDR3 size: 17 residues. The CDR3 is CASSRGHSALLRSSQYF. The CDR3 DNA sequence: TGTGCCAGCAGCAGAGGCCATAGCGCCCTCCTTCGTTCCTCGCAGTATTTT.

The rearrangement links TRBV11-2 to TRBJ2-4, with D uncertain. Per the germline V gene, CDR1 is SGHAT and CDR2 is FQNNGV. Between the trimmed V and J ends, which lost 5 bases and 6 bases, there was a span of 11 bases. The CDR3 totals 13 residues. The CDR3: CASSPPSGNIQYF. The CDR3 nucleotides read TGTGCCAGCAGCCCTCCCTCGGGAAACATTCAGTACTTC.